The count of the clone carrying this T cell receptor (beta chain) is one. Its antigen is undetermined. The sample comes from a study of T cell responses to AZD1222 COVID-19 vaccine. Points from the study as a whole: It was only a handful of AZD1222 recipients who were seropositive at baseline. Recipients of two AZD1222 doses showed rising Spike-specific TCR breadth and depth. Unmutated variant regions are reportedly targeted by nearly half of spike-specific TCRs. Scientists sampled the repertoires only once the peak T cell response had passed.

Germline V gene lookup returns CDR1 KGHSH and CDR2 LQKENI. Trimming took off 4 bases at V and 3 bases at J, with 10 bases between the two ends. This CDR3 region has 14 residues. Some clones are missing from TCRdb's copy, which holds only in-frame ones; the method was immunoSEQ multiplex PCR. The data hold 140,000 to 150,000 clones, with 80% to 95% observed a single time. The chain joins TRBV18 to TRBJ1-5; D is possibly TRBD1 (5 bases). This receptor was taken from an adult in good health. The sequencing used peripheral blood, collected on day 0 of MenACWY control vaccination. This chain's CDR3 is CASSLRGNNQPQHF. CDR3 DNA sequence: TGTGCCAGCTCACTTCGGGGGAACAATCAGCCCCAGCATTTT.